A single sample is the source of the 17 T cell receptor beta chains below, sequenced in a study of metastatic and nonmetastatic thyroid tumors. Prior to thyroid surgery, none of the patients had received any treatment. MiXCR reprocessed the PCR reads for TCRdb. Of 50,000 or so clones in the sample, 24% are singletons; the top ten hold roughly 3%. Sequenced material: blood. The receptors originated from a male donor with papillary thyroid cancer or a benign thyroid nodule (not recorded which). Some clones in this sample may be carry-over from other donors' samples.

Only a few counts were recorded for this clone. This chain connects TRBV28 to TRBJ2-7; no definite D call. The germline V and J ends were trimmed by 7 bases and 0 bases, with 13 bases remaining between them. The CDR3 extends over 14 amino acids. In germline, CDR1 is MDHEN, CDR2 SYDVKM. The CDR3 region has the DNA TGTGCCAGCATCCCCCCCAGGAGCTCCTACGAGCAGTACTTC. Translation gives CASIPPRSSYEQYF.

The J gene is TRBJ2-1, the V gene TRBV11-1, with TRBD2 identical over 14 bases. This CDR3 spans 16 amino acids. The ends lost 5 bases at V and 9 bases at J; junction bases unmatched: 9. The germline V gene has CDR1 SGHAT and CDR2 FQDESV (reference sequence). CDR3 sequence: CASSAGTSGSTLEQFF. Written as DNA, the CDR3 is TGTGCCAGCAGCGCCGGGACTAGCGGGAGTACACTTGAGCAGTTCTTC.

This clone was detected many times. DNA of the CDR3: TGTGCCAGCAGCCAAGATGAGACTAGCGGGAGCAATGAGCAGTTCTTC. The encoded protein is CASSQDETSGSNEQFF. J is TRBJ2-1 and V is TRBV4-2; 12 positions match TRBD2. V trimming: 0 bases; J trimming: 6 bases; junction bases outside the gene matches: 3. CDR1 and CDR2 (germline): LGHNA, YNFKEQ. The CDR3 totals 16 residues.

This clone was seen many times. This rearrangement joins TRBV24-1 to TRBJ2-1; 14 bases line up with TRBD2. Germline CDR1 reads KGHDR; CDR2 reads SFDVKD. This CDR3 contains 16 residues. The V segment lost 3 bases and the J segment 10 bases; nucleotides outside the gene matches: 7. CDR3 sequence (DNA): TGTGCCACCAGTGATGCGGGACTAGCGGGAGTTCGCGAGCAGTTCTTC. Translating it yields CATSDAGLAGVREQFF.

The J gene is TRBJ2-3, the V gene TRBV20-1; the match to TRBD2 covers 9 bases. V was pared by 7 bases and J by 0 bases, with 5 bases of the junction left unmatched. Germline lookup yields CDR1 DFQATT and CDR2 SNEGSKA (reference sequence). CDR3 length equals 14 residues. The CDR3 nucleotides are TGCAGTGGGTCTAGCGGGACTAGCACAGATACGCAGTATTTT. This codes for CSGSSGTSTDTQYF.

This clone rates as medium-sized. CDR3: CASQRVPTGELFF. CDR3 DNA: TGTGCCAGTCAACGGGTCCCCACCGGGGAGCTGTTTTTT. The chain has TRBV2 and TRBJ2-2, with D hard to call. The CDR3 is 13 amino acids. V was shortened by 9 bases and J by 4 bases, with 12 bases between the two germline ends. Germline CDR1 is SNHLY and CDR2 is FYNNEI.

This clone was detected a few times. V gene TRBV10-2 combines with J gene TRBJ2-7, with D perhaps matching TRBD1 or TRBD2 (5 bases each). The V gene lost 3 bases and the J gene lost 3 bases, with 6 bases spanning the gap. Germline V CDR1 and CDR2: WSHSY, SAAADI. This CDR3 comprises 12 residues. The CDR3 region has the DNA TGCGCCAGCAGTGATGGGGGCTACGAGCAGTACTTC. This sequence encodes CASSDGGYEQYF.

This clone was seen many times. V usage is TRBV29-1 and J usage is TRBJ2-1, with 8 nucleotides matching TRBD2. CDR1 and CDR2 from the germline V gene are SQVTM and ANQGSEA. The CDR3 runs 14 residues. V shed 6 bases and J 4 bases; nucleotides not matched to a gene: 8. CDR3: CSVGGLVLYNEQFF. CDR3 DNA: TGCAGCGTGGGGGGACTAGTCCTGTACAATGAGCAGTTCTTC.

Many counts were recorded for this clone. The rearrangement uses TRBV25-1 and TRBJ2-7; weak D call: TRBD2 (5 bases). With 4 bases removed from V and 6 bases from J, the gap between germline ends came to 10 bases. This CDR3 region has 12 residues. Germline V CDR1 and CDR2: MGHDK, SYGVNS. The CDR3 reads CASSGDAGEQYF. The CDR3 DNA sequence: TGTGCCAGCAGTGGAGACGCGGGCGAGCAGTACTTC.

Within the sample, this clone is medium-sized (0.01 to 0.1%). The chain employs TRBV6-5 and TRBJ1-4; D is unresolved. Germline CDR1 MNHEY, CDR2 SVGAGI. This CDR3 is 12 amino acids long. V lost 0 bases and J 14 bases, leaving 10 bases between the germline ends. The CDR3 nucleotides are TGTGCCAGCAGTTACTCGAATGGGGTTCTGTTTTTT. Protein sequence: CASSYSNGVLFF.

V usage is TRBV5-5 and J usage is TRBJ1-1; weak D call: TRBD1 (5 bases). The CDR3 is 14 amino acids. The V gene lost 5 bases and the J gene lost 1 base, with 12 bases spanning the gap. CDR1 and CDR2 (germline): SGHKS, YYEKEE (reference sequence). The CDR3 region is CASRTGRENTEAFF. Written as DNA, the CDR3 is TGTGCCAGCAGGACGGGACGGGAGAACACTGAAGCTTTCTTT.

The sample holds many counts of this clone. The chain uses TRBV25-1 and TRBJ2-5, with D possibly matching TRBD2 (5 bases). Germline lookup yields CDR1 MGHDK and CDR2 SYGVNS. The V end lost 1 base, the J end lost 5 bases, and 5 bases lay between the germline ends. The CDR3 loop spans 12 amino acids. This CDR3 reads CASSESGETQYF. The CDR3, as DNA: TGTGCCAGCAGTGAATCGGGGGAGACCCAGTACTTC.

This clone was seen repeatedly, ten times or more. This rearrangement joins TRBV2 to TRBJ2-3; 10 positions match TRBD1. There are 15 residues in the CDR3. V shed 5 bases and J 4 bases; nucleotides not matched to a gene: 6. CDR1 and CDR2 from the germline V gene are SNHLY and FYNNEI. The CDR3 DNA sequence: TGTGCCAGCAGTCCGACAGGGGGCGAGGCAGATACGCAGTATTTT. This sequence encodes CASSPTGGEADTQYF.

This clone was observed at least ten times. The chain has TRBV12-3 or TRBV12-4 and TRBJ2-2, with D unresolved. The CDR3 is 14 amino acids. The V and J ends lost 5 bases and 1 base respectively, with 8 bases between them. The CDR3 spells CASSGDENTGELFF. CDR3 sequence (DNA): TGTGCCAGCAGTGGCGACGAGAACACCGGGGAGCTGTTTTTT.

This clone was seen at least ten times. This sequence joins TRBV7-9 and TRBJ1-1; 9 bases fit TRBD1. CDR1 is SEHNR and CDR2 is FQNEAQ in the germline V gene (reference sequence). This CDR3 region has 15 residues. V lost 5 bases and J lost 0; bases outside the gene matches: 4. CDR3 protein: CASSARQGVNTEAFF. CDR3 bases: TGTGCCAGCAGCGCAAGACAGGGGGTGAACACTGAAGCTTTCTTT.

This clone occurred many times. V usage is TRBV20-1 and J usage is TRBJ2-7, with D unclear. Germline CDR1 is DFQATT and CDR2 is SNEGSKA (reference sequence). CDR3 length: 11 amino acids. V gave up 5 bases and J gave up 4 bases, with 9 bases separating them. CDR3 protein: CSALDIYEQYF. Written as DNA, the CDR3 is TGCAGTGCTTTAGACATTTACGAGCAGTACTTC.

The chain links TRBV20-1 to TRBJ1-1, with 7 bases aligning to TRBD1. The CDR3 contains 14 residues. Germline loops: CDR1 DFQATT, CDR2 SNEGSKA (reference sequence). Unmatched junction bases numbered 7, after V lost 6 bases and J lost 0 bases. CDR3 DNA sequence: TGCAGTGCCAATACCGGGACAGTGAACACTGAAGCTTTCTTT. This translates into CSANTGTVNTEAFF.